The clone carrying this TCR beta chain has a handful of counts. The record originates from a study of T cells in Graves' hyperthyroidism and ophthalmopathy. RNA transcripts were the template for amplifying TCR beta CDR3 regions. HTBI primers were used for first-round RT-PCR of the TCR CDR3. TCRdb itself ran the multiplex PCR reads through MiXCR, one entry per CDR3 protein. Of about 720,000 distinct CDR3 sequences listed, approximately 18% were seen once; the top ten hold over 15%. Germline CDR1 SNHLY, CDR2 FYNNEI. V was shortened by 7 bases and J by 5 bases, with 5 bases between the two germline ends. The CDR3 has 11 amino acids.

The rearrangement uses TRBV2 and TRBJ2-2; the D is unclear. The clonotype originates from a woman aged 50 to 60 with Graves' hyperthyroidism that later progressed to Graves' ophthalmopathy. Sequencing was carried out using blood. The CDR3 nucleotides are TGTGCCAGCAAGGATACCGGGGAGCTGTTTTTT. This codes for CASKDTGELFF.